This paragraph reports one T cell receptor beta chain. This record comes from a study of blood T cell repertoires in COVID-19. Study details: Whether acute or convalescent, the COVID-19 samples came from the United States, Italy and Spain. The cDNA or gDNA used as material had been derived from T cells, B-cell-depleted T cells, or PBMCs.

The germline CDR1 and CDR2 sequences are ENHRY and SYGVKD. Between the trimmed V and J ends, which lost 6 bases and 4 bases, there was a span of 12 bases. The CDR3 is 13 amino acids. As originally analysed: Amplification of reference gene primers was used by the study to estimate nucleated cell counts. Produced via immunoSEQ multiplex PCR; TCRdb's table is partial and in-frame only. V and J calls and clone size are given by that table; D and trimming were obtained from the DNA. The repertoire has 180,000 or so clones, more than 75% of them found once; the top ten carry 8.6%. This clonotype was sampled from a woman in her forties or fifties with active or convalescent COVID-19. V usage is TRBV10-3 and J usage is TRBJ1-1; D is possibly TRBD1 (5 bases). The sequenced sample consisted of peripheral blood. The CDR3 protein is CAISGGRGTEAFF. CDR3 DNA sequence: TGTGCCATCAGCGGTGGGAGGGGCACTGAAGCTTTCTTT.